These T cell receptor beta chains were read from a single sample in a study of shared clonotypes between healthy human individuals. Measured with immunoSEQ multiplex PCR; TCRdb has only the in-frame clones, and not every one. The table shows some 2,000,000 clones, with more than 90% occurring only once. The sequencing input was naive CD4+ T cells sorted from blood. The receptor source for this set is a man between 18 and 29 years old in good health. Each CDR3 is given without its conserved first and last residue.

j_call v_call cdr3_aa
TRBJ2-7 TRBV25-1 ASSPRDRGDSYEQY
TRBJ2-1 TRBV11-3 ASSSTPQGLGSDEQF
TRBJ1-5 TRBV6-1 ASSDAGINQPQH
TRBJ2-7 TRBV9 ASSVDGVSLYEQY
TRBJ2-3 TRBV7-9 ASRFTGGGTDTQY
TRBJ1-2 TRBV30 AWIYPYGYT
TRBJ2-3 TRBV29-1 SVDSGTSGFADTQY
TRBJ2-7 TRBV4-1 ASSQERVLSTYEQY
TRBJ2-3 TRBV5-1 ASTNFPGAGTDTQY
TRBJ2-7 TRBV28 ASSKGLLYEQY
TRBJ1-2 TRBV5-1 ASSLDRFYGYT
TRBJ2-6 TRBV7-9 ASSSRDYSGANVLT
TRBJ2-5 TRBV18 ASSPPLASQETQY
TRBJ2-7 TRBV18 ASSPPSGTPYEQY
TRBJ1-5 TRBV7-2 ASSLVVTGGNQPQH
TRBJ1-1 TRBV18 ASSPQYPRGLLYNTEAF
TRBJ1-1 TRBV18 ASSPQTILVGTEAF
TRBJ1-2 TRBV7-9 ASSLSWGMDGYT
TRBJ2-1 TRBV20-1 SALSGGEQF
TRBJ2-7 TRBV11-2 ASSLVGSSYEQY
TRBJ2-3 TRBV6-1 ASSAQGGTDTQY
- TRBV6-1 ASSRQGTSYEQY
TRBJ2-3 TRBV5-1 ASSYRTSGGAGTDTQY
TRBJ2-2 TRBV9 ASSVKPGELF
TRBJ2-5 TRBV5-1 ASSSPSGGFKETQY
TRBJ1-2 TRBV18 ASSRNMQEPNYGYT
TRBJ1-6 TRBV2 ASSENSQGSPLH
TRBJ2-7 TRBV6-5 ASSQGTGVYEQY
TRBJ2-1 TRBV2 ASSGGSYNEQF
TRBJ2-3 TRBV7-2 ASSFTRADTQY
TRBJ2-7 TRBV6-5 ASSLAGAGNEQY
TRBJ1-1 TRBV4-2 ASSQVGEANTEAF
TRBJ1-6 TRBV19 ASSTTQGLGSPLH
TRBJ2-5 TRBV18 ASSPPAGVQETQY
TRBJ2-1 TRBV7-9 ASSLATGSGYNEQF
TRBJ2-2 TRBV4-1 ASSLAVATRGTGELF
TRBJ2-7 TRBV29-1 SVARGYEQY
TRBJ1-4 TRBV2 ASRGDRTGRTNEKLF
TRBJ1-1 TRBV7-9 ASSMRADNTEAF
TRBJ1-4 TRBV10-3 ATLRDGVSEKLF
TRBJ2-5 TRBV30 AWSKQTSGEQTQY
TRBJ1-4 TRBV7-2 ASSLEGTGEKLF
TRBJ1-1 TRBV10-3 AISVTGNTEAF
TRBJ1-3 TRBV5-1 ASSAHPSSGNTIY
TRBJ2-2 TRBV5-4 ASSSGQGAGTGELF
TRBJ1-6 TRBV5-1 ASSETGRTNSPLH
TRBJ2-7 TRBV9 ASSPGLAGVAEQY
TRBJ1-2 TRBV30 AWSGTPYGYT
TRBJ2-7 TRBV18 ASSPLSRDSSYEQY
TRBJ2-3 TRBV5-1 ASSLIGTSTDTQY
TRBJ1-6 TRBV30 AWSLGQGNSPLH